This T cell receptor beta chain was sequenced in a study of blood T cells in healthy people across ages. The study recruited healthy Caucasian donors from Russia who were aged about 6 to 95. A second PCR, run for roughly 7 to 11 cycles, used a sample-barcoded 5' primer plus a J-beta primer mix. The template-switch adaptor was a 5' adaptor with 12 random nucleotides. It tagged each cDNA molecule. TCRdb called the 5' RACE reads again in MiXCR, with one record for every CDR3 protein. The sample has fewer than 600,000 distinct CDR3 sequences, roughly a quarter seen once. CDR1 and CDR2 from the germline V gene are SNHLY and FYNNEI. This CDR3 comprises 15 residues. Trimming stripped 6 bases from V and 2 bases from J, with 13 bases between. The sample also formed part of further work on T cells of mothers and their children. As that study records: Added by the second PCR's M1S primer were sample barcodes and 2-4 random nucleotides.

Sequenced input: blood. The V gene is TRBV2, the J gene TRBJ2-2; TRBD1 is a possible D gene (8 bases). The TCR was taken from a boy aged 2-9 years in good health. CDR3 region: CASRAGQANTGELFF. The CDR3 region has the DNA TGTGCCAGCAGAGCGGGACAGGCAAACACCGGGGAGCTGTTTTTT. The complete variable domain, with remaining parts taken from reference TRBV2 and TRBJ2-2, reads EPEVTQTPSHQVTQMGQEVILRCVPISNHLYFYWYRQILGQKVEFLVSFYNNEISEKSEIFDDQFSVERPDGSNFTLKIRSTKLEDSAMYFCASRAGQANTGELFFGEGSRLTVL.